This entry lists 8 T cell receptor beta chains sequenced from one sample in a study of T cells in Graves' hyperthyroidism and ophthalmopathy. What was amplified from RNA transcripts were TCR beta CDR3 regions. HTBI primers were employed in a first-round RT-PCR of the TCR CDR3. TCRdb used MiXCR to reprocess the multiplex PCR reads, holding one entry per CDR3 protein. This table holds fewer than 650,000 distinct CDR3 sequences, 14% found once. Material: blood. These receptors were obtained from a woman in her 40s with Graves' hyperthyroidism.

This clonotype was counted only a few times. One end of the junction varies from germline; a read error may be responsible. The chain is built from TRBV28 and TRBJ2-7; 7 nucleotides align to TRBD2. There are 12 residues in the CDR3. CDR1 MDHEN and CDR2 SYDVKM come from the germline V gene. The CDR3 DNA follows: TGTGCCACACGGGGAGGGCCCAACGAGCGGTACTTC. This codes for CATRGGPNERYF.

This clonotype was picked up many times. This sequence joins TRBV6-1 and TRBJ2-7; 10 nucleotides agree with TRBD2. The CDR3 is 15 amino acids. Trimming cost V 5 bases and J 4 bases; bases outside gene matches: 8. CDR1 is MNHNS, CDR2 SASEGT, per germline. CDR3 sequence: CASSNTGTSAYEQYF. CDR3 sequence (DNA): TGTGCCAGCAGTAATACCGGGACTAGCGCTTACGAGCAGTACTTC.

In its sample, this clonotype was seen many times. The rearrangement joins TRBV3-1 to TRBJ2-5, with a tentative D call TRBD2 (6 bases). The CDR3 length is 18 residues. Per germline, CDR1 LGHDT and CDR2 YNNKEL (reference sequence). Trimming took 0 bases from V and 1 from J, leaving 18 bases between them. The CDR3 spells CASSQDGGSGGPQETQYF. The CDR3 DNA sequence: TGTGCCAGCAGCCAAGATGGAGGTAGCGGAGGTCCCCAAGAGACCCAGTACTTC.

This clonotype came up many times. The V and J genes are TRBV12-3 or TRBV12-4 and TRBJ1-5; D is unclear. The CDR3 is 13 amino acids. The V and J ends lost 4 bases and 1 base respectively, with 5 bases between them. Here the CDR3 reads CASSWGSNQPQHF. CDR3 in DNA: TGTGCCAGCAGTTGGGGAAGCAATCAGCCCCAGCATTTT.

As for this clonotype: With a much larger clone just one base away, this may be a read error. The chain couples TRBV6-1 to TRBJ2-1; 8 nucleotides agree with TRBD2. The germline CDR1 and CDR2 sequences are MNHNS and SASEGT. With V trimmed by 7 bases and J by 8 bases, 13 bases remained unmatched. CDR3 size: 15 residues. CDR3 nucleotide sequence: TGTGCCAGCAATCGACTTCGAGCGGGAGTCCATGAGCAGTTCTTC. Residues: CASNRLRAGVHEQFF.

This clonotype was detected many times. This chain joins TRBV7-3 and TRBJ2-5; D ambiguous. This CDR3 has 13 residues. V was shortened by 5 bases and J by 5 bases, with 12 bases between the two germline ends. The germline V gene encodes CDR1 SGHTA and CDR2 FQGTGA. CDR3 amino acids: CASSQYTGETQYF. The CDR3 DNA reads TGTGCCAGCAGCCAATATACCGGTGAGACCCAGTACTTC.

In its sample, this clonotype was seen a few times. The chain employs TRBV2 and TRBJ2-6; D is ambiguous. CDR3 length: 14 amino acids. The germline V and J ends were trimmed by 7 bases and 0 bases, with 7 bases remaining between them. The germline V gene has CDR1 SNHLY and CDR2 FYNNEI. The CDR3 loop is CASTWSSGANVLTF. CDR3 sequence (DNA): TGTGCCAGCACCTGGAGCTCTGGGGCCAACGTCCTGACTTTC.

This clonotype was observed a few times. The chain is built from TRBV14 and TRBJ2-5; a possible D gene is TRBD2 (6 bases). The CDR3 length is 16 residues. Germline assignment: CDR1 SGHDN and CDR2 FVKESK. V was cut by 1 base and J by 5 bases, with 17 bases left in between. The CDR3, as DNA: TGTGCCAGCAGCCAAGCCGTCGGGGGTCTACGGGAGACCCAGTACTTC. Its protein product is CASSQAVGGLRETQYF. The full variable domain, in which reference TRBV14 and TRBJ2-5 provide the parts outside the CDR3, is EAGVTQFPSHSVIEKGQTVTLRCDPISGHDNLYWYRRVMGKEIKFLLHFVKESKQDESGMPNNRFLAERTGGTYSTLKVQPAELEDSGVYFCASSQAVGGLRETQYFGPGTRLLVL.